This T cell receptor (beta chain) was recorded in a study of T-cell memory formation after mild COVID-19. Barcoded TCR alpha and TCR beta cDNA libraries with UMIs came from 5'RACE using constant-segment primers. TCRdb passed the 5' RACE reads through MiXCR, listing each CDR3 protein once. The sample shows 150,000 to 200,000 distinct CDR3 sequences, about 14% of them seen only once. Trimming cost V 4 bases and J 2 bases; bases outside gene matches: 12. Germline CDR1 SGHDT, CDR2 YYEEEE. The CDR3 covers 16 residues. The clonotype was recovered from an adult woman who had mild COVID-19 (a few samples of this study predate the infection). Cell type and time point are not known. The sequenced sample was PBMCs or a T cell subset sorted from them (not recorded which). This chain joins TRBV5-6 and TRBJ2-7, with 7 bases identical to TRBD2. CDR3 loop: CASSGGVRGKAYEQYF. The CDR3 bases are TGTGCCAGCAGCGGGGGGGTACGGGGAAAGGCCTACGAGCAGTACTTC.